This T cell receptor (beta chain) was profiled in a study of blood T cells in healthy people across ages. This clonotype was observed a few times. Antigen specificity is unknown. Using a J-beta primer mix together with a sample-barcoded 5' primer, a second PCR was run for roughly 6 to 12 cycles. TCRdb analysed the 5' RACE reads with MiXCR anew, one entry per CDR3 protein. The table records 750,000 to 850,000 distinct CDR3 sequences, around a quarter of them present only once. Overall study results and limits: Versus aged donors, long-lived donors had higher diversity and more naive CD4+ cells.

The CDR3 covers 14 residues. The V segment lost 5 bases and the J segment 7 bases; nucleotides outside the gene matches: 7. Another study also made use of these data, one on T cells of mothers and their children. From that report: Each child gave about 3 million TCR beta CDR3 reads (each mother, over 8.5 million).

The sample taken for sequencing was blood. The sequence was obtained from a boy under 18 in good health. The gene calls are TRBV12-3 or TRBV12-4 and TRBJ1-5; 8 bases line up with TRBD1. The CDR3 sequence is CASSGDRNGQPQHF. CDR3 sequence (DNA): TGTGCCAGCAGTGGGGACAGGAATGGGCAGCCCCAGCATTTT.